A selection of T cell receptor beta chains follows, all from one sample in a study of CD8+ T cells in alopecia areata. Some clones are missing from TCRdb's copy, which holds only in-frame ones; the method was immunoSEQ multiplex PCR. The data contain about 110,000 clones, approximately 61% of them singletons. The sequencing input was NKG2D-low CD8+ T cells sorted from blood. These receptors all come from a human donor with alopecia areata. Both conserved end residues are part of each CDR3. A D gene is named only where the DNA matches it firmly. Expanded clones get a size class; other rows say once, few or many, or leave the size out.

D gene: TRBD2
V gene: TRBV7-6
clone size: -
J gene: TRBJ2-7
CDR3 DNA: TGTGCCAGCAGCTTTTTAGCGGGGGCCTACGAGCAGTACTTC
CDR3 protein: CASSFLAGAYEQYF

D gene: TRBD2
V gene: TRBV6-6
clone size: -
J gene: TRBJ2-7
CDR3 DNA: TGTGCCAGCAGTCCCTCAGCGGGGGAGCAGTACTTC
CDR3 protein: CASSPSAGEQYF

D gene: -
V gene: TRBV15
clone size: -
J gene: TRBJ1-4
CDR3 DNA: TGTGCCACCAGCACAGAGGAAAATGAAAAACTGTTTTTT
CDR3 protein: CATSTEENEKLFF

D gene: TRBD1
V gene: TRBV9
clone size: few
J gene: TRBJ1-2
CDR3 DNA: TGTGCCAGCAGCGTAGACAGGGGGCCCGCTGGCTACACCTTC
CDR3 protein: CASSVDRGPAGYTF

D gene: TRBD1
V gene: TRBV7-2
clone size: -
J gene: TRBJ1-5
CDR3 DNA: TGTGCCAGCAGCCCGGAGCTGGGACAGCAGCCCCAGCATTTT
CDR3 protein: CASSPELGQQPQHF

D gene: TRBD1
V gene: TRBV27
clone size: once
J gene: TRBJ2-3
CDR3 DNA: TGTGCCAGCAGTGCACACACAGGGGGTAGAACAGATACGCAGTATTTT
CDR3 protein: CASSAHTGGRTDTQYF

D gene: TRBD2
V gene: TRBV27
clone size: once
J gene: TRBJ2-1
CDR3 DNA: TGTGCCAGCAGTCCAGCGGGAGATCCTAGGAGGTTCTTC
CDR3 protein: CASSPAGDPRRFF

D gene: -
V gene: TRBV2
clone size: -
J gene: TRBJ1-5
CDR3 DNA: TGTGCCAGCAGGGTCACACCTGATAGCAATCAGCCCCAGCATTTT
CDR3 protein: CASRVTPDSNQPQHF

D gene: -
V gene: TRBV7-2
clone size: -
J gene: TRBJ1-1
CDR3 DNA: TGTGCCAGCAGCTGGAACACTGAAGCTTTCTTT
CDR3 protein: CASSWNTEAFF

D gene: -
V gene: TRBV6-5
clone size: -
J gene: TRBJ1-2
CDR3 DNA: TGTGCCAGCAGTTACAGTAGGAACGAAGATGGCTACACCTTC
CDR3 protein: CASSYSRNEDGYTF

D gene: -
V gene: TRBV27
clone size: once
J gene: TRBJ2-7
CDR3 DNA: TGTGCCAGCAGTTTCTCTCAGACCAGGGAGCGGTACTTC
CDR3 protein: CASSFSQTRERYF

D gene: -
V gene: TRBV27
clone size: -
J gene: TRBJ2-2
CDR3 DNA: TGTGCCAGCAGTTTAGGGGGCTACGGCGGGGAGCTGTTTTTT
CDR3 protein: CASSLGGYGGELFF

D gene: -
V gene: TRBV13
clone size: -
J gene: TRBJ2-5
CDR3 DNA: TGTGCCAGCAGTGAGCGACACGCGTACGGGGAGACCCAGTACTTC
CDR3 protein: CASSERHAYGETQYF

D gene: -
V gene: TRBV12-5
clone size: once
J gene: TRBJ2-1
CDR3 DNA: TGTGCTAGTGGTTTGGTACCCGGCAGGGACAATGAGCAGTTCTTC
CDR3 protein: CASGLVPGRDNEQFF

D gene: -
V gene: TRBV5-6
clone size: -
J gene: TRBJ2-5
CDR3 DNA: TGTGCCAGCAGCTTACCAGGGCAAGAGACCCAGTACTTC
CDR3 protein: CASSLPGQETQYF

D gene: -
V gene: TRBV29-1
clone size: -
J gene: TRBJ2-5
CDR3 DNA: TGCAGCGTTGAAGGGAGGGCAGGGGGTGCCTCGGGGGCCCAGTACTTC
CDR3 protein: CSVEGRAGGASGAQYF

D gene: -
V gene: TRBV29-1
clone size: few
J gene: TRBJ1-1
CDR3 DNA: TGCAGCGTTGAAGAGGGCGGCACTGAAGCTTTCTTT
CDR3 protein: CSVEEGGTEAFF

D gene: TRBD1
V gene: TRBV14
clone size: -
J gene: TRBJ2-1
CDR3 DNA: TGTGCCAGCAGCCGGGACAGGGGAGATGAGCAGTTCTTC
CDR3 protein: CASSRDRGDEQFF

D gene: TRBD2
V gene: TRBV29-1
clone size: few
J gene: TRBJ2-3
CDR3 DNA: TGCAGCGTTGAAGATGCCCGACTAGCGGGGGCAGATACGCAGTATTTT
CDR3 protein: CSVEDARLAGADTQYF

D gene: -
V gene: TRBV28
clone size: -
J gene: TRBJ1-5
CDR3 DNA: TGTGCCAGCAGGGGGGGCAATCAGCCCCAGCATTTT
CDR3 protein: CASRGGNQPQHF

D gene: TRBD1
V gene: TRBV2
clone size: -
J gene: TRBJ1-2
CDR3 DNA: TGTGCCAGCTTAGGGACAGGGAAAGGCTACACCTTC
CDR3 protein: CASLGTGKGYTF

D gene: TRBD2
V gene: TRBV5-1
clone size: -
J gene: TRBJ2-1
CDR3 DNA: TGCGCCAGCAGCTTGACTAGCGGGAGTCGGAATGAGCAGTTCTTC
CDR3 protein: CASSLTSGSRNEQFF

D gene: -
V gene: TRBV9
clone size: -
J gene: TRBJ2-1
CDR3 DNA: TGTGCCAGCAGCGTAGACACTTTCTACAATGAGCAGTTCTTC
CDR3 protein: CASSVDTFYNEQFF

D gene: -
V gene: TRBV29-1
clone size: -
J gene: TRBJ2-2
CDR3 DNA: TGCAGCGTGAATAAGTGGCCAGAGGGCACCGGGGAGCTGTTTTTT
CDR3 protein: CSVNKWPEGTGELFF

D gene: -
V gene: TRBV19
clone size: -
J gene: TRBJ2-1
CDR3 DNA: TGTGCCAGTAGTATAGAAGGCCCGGTGGAGCAGTTCTTC
CDR3 protein: CASSIEGPVEQFF

D gene: TRBD2
V gene: TRBV4-1
clone size: -
J gene: TRBJ2-7
CDR3 DNA: TGCGCCAGCAGCCAAGCTGGGGGAGGGCCCTACGAGCAGTACTTC
CDR3 protein: CASSQAGGGPYEQYF

D gene: -
V gene: TRBV5-1
clone size: few
J gene: TRBJ1-4
CDR3 DNA: TGCGCCAGCAGCTTGGACCTGGCGGGGGAAAAACTGTTTTTT
CDR3 protein: CASSLDLAGEKLFF

D gene: TRBD2
V gene: TRBV4-1
clone size: -
J gene: TRBJ2-4
CDR3 DNA: TGCGCCAGCAGCCAAGAGATAGCGGGAGGCCAAAACATTCAGTACTTC
CDR3 protein: CASSQEIAGGQNIQYF

D gene: -
V gene: TRBV5-1
clone size: -
J gene: TRBJ1-5
CDR3 DNA: TGCGCCAGCAGCTTGTACAGCAACTATAGCAATCAGCCCCAGCATTTT
CDR3 protein: CASSLYSNYSNQPQHF

D gene: TRBD2
V gene: TRBV7-6
clone size: -
J gene: TRBJ2-2
CDR3 DNA: TGTGCCAGCAGCTTCTGGACTAGCGGGAGGACCGGGGAGCTGTTTTTT
CDR3 protein: CASSFWTSGRTGELFF

D gene: TRBD1
V gene: TRBV29-1
clone size: -
J gene: TRBJ1-1
CDR3 DNA: TGCAGCGTTGAACGCCCGGACAGGGTGGAAGCTTTCTTT
CDR3 protein: CSVERPDRVEAFF

D gene: -
V gene: TRBV28
clone size: -
J gene: TRBJ2-3
CDR3 DNA: TGTGCCAGCAGTACAGACACAGATACGCAGTATTTT
CDR3 protein: CASSTDTDTQYF

D gene: -
V gene: TRBV15
clone size: -
J gene: TRBJ2-1
CDR3 DNA: TGTGCCACCAGCAGAGGTTCCAATGAGCAGTTCTTC
CDR3 protein: CATSRGSNEQFF

D gene: -
V gene: TRBV25-1
clone size: -
J gene: TRBJ2-7
CDR3 DNA: TGTGCCAGCAGAGCGGAAGGGTTTGTTAACGAGCAGTACTTC
CDR3 protein: CASRAEGFVNEQYF

D gene: -
V gene: TRBV27
clone size: once
J gene: TRBJ2-7
CDR3 DNA: TGTGCCAGCGGCCCGAACTACGAGCAGTACTTC
CDR3 protein: CASGPNYEQYF

D gene: TRBD2
V gene: TRBV28
clone size: -
J gene: TRBJ2-3
CDR3 DNA: TGTGCCAGCAGTACTCCAGTCCCGGGACTAGCGGGAGGGCGACGAGATACGCAGTATTTT
CDR3 protein: CASSTPVPGLAGGRRDTQYF

D gene: -
V gene: TRBV6-6
clone size: -
J gene: TRBJ1-1
CDR3 DNA: TGTGCCAGTTTGCTACTTCCGGGCCTCGGGAGCACTGAAGCTTTCTTT
CDR3 protein: CASLLLPGLGSTEAFF

D gene: -
V gene: TRBV5-1
clone size: -
J gene: TRBJ1-1
CDR3 DNA: TGCACCAGCAGCCCGGGACAATTGTCCGGGGACACTGAAGCTTTCTTT
CDR3 protein: CTSSPGQLSGDTEAFF

D gene: -
V gene: TRBV6-1
clone size: -
J gene: TRBJ2-4
CDR3 DNA: TGTGCCAGCATGTCCGGGAACCGAGCCAAAAACATTCAGTACTTC
CDR3 protein: CASMSGNRAKNIQYF

D gene: -
V gene: TRBV7-9
clone size: -
J gene: TRBJ2-3
CDR3 DNA: TGTGCCAGCAGCTTAGCTGAGGGGCAGGAAACAGATACGCAGTATTTT
CDR3 protein: CASSLAEGQETDTQYF

D gene: -
V gene: TRBV27
clone size: -
J gene: TRBJ2-1
CDR3 DNA: TGTGCCAGCAGACTCGCTCAGAGCTCCTACAATGAGCAGTTCTTC
CDR3 protein: CASRLAQSSYNEQFF

D gene: TRBD1
V gene: TRBV9
clone size: -
J gene: TRBJ2-1
CDR3 DNA: TGTGCCAGCAGCGCTTCCGGGACAGAGTACAATGAGCAGTTCTTC
CDR3 protein: CASSASGTEYNEQFF

D gene: -
V gene: TRBV5-1
clone size: -
J gene: TRBJ1-2
CDR3 DNA: TGCGCCAGCATAGGCTTCGGCTATGGCTACACCTTC
CDR3 protein: CASIGFGYGYTF

D gene: -
V gene: TRBV28
clone size: few
J gene: TRBJ2-7
CDR3 DNA: TGTGCCAGCAGCCGAGGAGGTGAAAGGGAGCAGTACTTC
CDR3 protein: CASSRGGEREQYF

D gene: TRBD2
V gene: TRBV6-5
clone size: -
J gene: TRBJ2-1
CDR3 DNA: TGTGCCAGCAGACTCGGGACTAGCGGGACCGATGAGCAGTTCTTC
CDR3 protein: CASRLGTSGTDEQFF

D gene: -
V gene: TRBV19
clone size: once
J gene: TRBJ2-1
CDR3 DNA: TGTGCCAGTAGGGGACTCCTCGCAACTTACAATGAGCAGTTCTTC
CDR3 protein: CASRGLLATYNEQFF

D gene: TRBD1
V gene: TRBV9
clone size: -
J gene: TRBJ1-2
CDR3 DNA: TGTGCCAGCAGCCCACGGACAGGCCAAGGCTACACCTTC
CDR3 protein: CASSPRTGQGYTF

D gene: -
V gene: TRBV4-1
clone size: -
J gene: TRBJ2-1
CDR3 DNA: TGCGCCAGCAGCCAAGCATTTGCAATGAAGCAGTTCTTC
CDR3 protein: CASSQAFAMKQFF